This record covers a single T cell receptor (beta chain). It lacks a known antigen. Base qualities are missing; no much larger clone stands one base away. The data belong to a study of cytomegalovirus exposure and HLA in healthy donors (dated by TCRdb to between 2016 and 2019). As for the study more broadly: In an earlier analysis of roughly 590 of the donors, about 260 Gb of sequence data and 120 million or so unique TCR beta sequences from about 190 million T cells were reported. An early release covering roughly 600 HLA-typed donors comprised about 300 gigabases of sequencing data and about 90 million unique TCR sequences. Among the approximately 430 genotyped donors, around 81% belonged to the genetic ancestry cluster associated with self-reported Caucasian donors. The aim of the study was to test whether cataloging public T cell receptors could identify signatures of past pathogen exposure. The study profiled the T cell repertoires of about 640 subjects by immunosequencing and related them to cytomegalovirus serostatus. Along with the approximately 700-subject first cohort, a separate validation cohort of about 110 different subjects was used. High-throughput TCR immunosequencing, statistical association of individual TCRs with disease status, and machine learning were combined to predict cytomegalovirus infection status. In a later analysis, previously published TCR beta repertoires from fewer than 750 donors were re-analyzed and high-resolution HLA genotyping was added so that TCR occurrence patterns could be studied. In the later analysis, no new phenotypic data were used to find candidate immune exposures; instead, reliance was placed on TCR beta sequences and their occurrence across donors. An earlier analysis of nearly 600 of the donors applied high-throughput TCR beta sequencing to assess whether each TCR beta V gene segment acted as functional or pseudogenic. Alongside the repertoire data, information on donor age, sex, ethnicity and CMV serostatus was compiled. In a later genetic analysis, genome-wide SNP genotypes for about 65% of the roughly 700 donors were used, and that subset was treated as a discovery cohort. All discovery cohort repertoires had been generated on a single sequencing platform. Both class I and class II loci were covered by HLA typing, at four-digit resolution. Typing coverage differed by locus: A, B, C, DRB1 and DQB1 were typed in roughly 629-640 donors, DQA1 in approximately 520, DPA1 in approximately 600, and DPB1 in about 450. Because of strong linkage in the cohort, five DR-DQ haplotypes were treated as single units for association and clustering. Among a few hundred genotyped donors of the cohort, an average of roughly 240,000 unique TCR beta nucleotide sequences were sequenced per donor, 15% to 20% of them non-productive.

Overall study outcomes, separate from this receptor: Across donors, most TCR sequences were observed very rarely, whereas some public TCRs were present in many individuals. This cohort had only TCR beta chains sequenced, and the lack of alpha or paired-chain data limited which features could be detected. Most CMV-associated TCR beta chains appeared to be HLA-restricted in a later analysis, and the HLA associations seemed to be driven largely by CMV exposure. The presence/absence analyses assumed that sequencing depth was roughly uniform across donors, and that assumption may not be true. A group of highly shared sequence variants was considered likely to be a technical artifact of the sequencing pipeline. In a later analysis, HLA-associated TCR beta chains showed more clonal expansion and lower generation probabilities than non-associated chains that were equally common. In an earlier analysis of fewer than 700 of the donors, most TCR beta V segments appeared in productive rearrangements about 87% or about 30% of the time, broadly matching IMGT annotations. Several of the top co-occurrence clusters appeared to be linked to parvovirus B19, influenza, CMV and Epstein-Barr virus, according to a later analysis. Compared with the approximately 670-donor mean, donors in an Asian-associated ancestry cluster had fewer N-insertions in productive TCRs, according to a later genetic analysis. Over 15 rarely observed V segments, including chromosome 9 orphons, were excluded from the earlier analysis of approximately 500 of the donors because counts were too low. Linkage disequilibrium might explain the correlated functional status among segregating V segments, but an unknown experimental factor could not be excluded. The classifier was reported to diagnose cytomegalovirus status with high specificity and sensitivity in both the original and validation cohorts. In the study, 150 to 200 TCR beta chains were listed as associated with cytomegalovirus. HLA typing was unavailable for some donors at each locus, so association tests used only the typed subset. In vitro tests confirmed that a few of the cytomegalovirus-associated TCR beta chains recognize cytomegalovirus antigens. In a later analysis, 16,951 TCR beta sequences were associated with specific HLA alleles at a false discovery rate of 0.05. An association between a missense DCLRE1C variant and V-gene and J-gene trimming of TCR beta chains was found in a later genetic analysis and replicated in an independent cohort. In a later analysis, TCR association rates were found to vary across HLA loci, with the most associated TCRs seen for DRB1 alleles and the fewest for HLA-C alleles. A further reported finding was that TCR beta sequences accurately predicted the HLA-A and HLA-B alleles for most subjects in the first cohort. It was suggested by the authors that the approach could potentially be generalized to other disease states and immunological phenotypes. For the cohort, immune exposure information was limited to CMV serostatus. Assigning TCR associations to individual alleles was difficult when HLA alleles, especially DR and DQ, strongly co-occurred.

The library was prepared using the immunoSEQ multiplex PCR assay. For the multiplex PCR, a mixture combining 60 forward primers for TCR Vbeta segments and 13 reverse primers for TCR Jbeta segments was used. The CDR3 region of rearranged TCR beta genes was amplified from genomic DNA by a multiplex PCR assay. The amplified TCR beta libraries were sequenced on the Illumina HiSeq System as 87-base-pair reads. As for the original processing: Across the roughly 640 repertoires, a later analysis counted approximately 75 million unique TCR beta chains, roughly 11 million of which were shared by at least two donors. Raw reads were error-corrected and collapsed into unique sequences by a nearest-neighbor algorithm in which closely related sequences were merged to remove PCR and sequencing errors. To assign V, D and J gene segments, CDR3 sequences were aligned to IMGT reference sequences. For a sequence to be retained, a match of at least six nucleotides to both a V gene segment and a J gene segment was required. A rearrangement was called productive if the CDR3 had no stop codons and remained in frame with V and J, and every other rearrangement was called non-productive. Following IMGT convention, CDR3 was defined as the stretch from the second conserved V-encoded cysteine to the conserved J-encoded phenylalanine. The earlier analysis of fewer than 700 of the donors excluded sequences that lacked an unambiguous match to a single V gene segment. In an earlier analysis of around 590 of the donors, a V segment was called functional when productive rearrangements were above 56.7%, and segregating when the standard deviation between donors exceeded 5%. A statistical classification framework was developed to diagnose cytomegalovirus status using the catalog of TCR beta chain sequences. A later analysis assigned V and J genes by comparing TCR nucleotide sequences with IMGT/GENE-DB human TR gene sequences. Using the TCRdist pipeline, a later analysis assigned CDR3 sequences along with most-parsimonious VDJ recombination scenarios. In a later analysis, every TCR beta chain was defined by the combination of its CDR3 amino acid sequence and its V-gene family, and reads without a unique V-gene family were dropped. In a later analysis, fewer than 650 highly shared, low-generation-probability nucleotide sequences were removed to address suspected cross-contamination and a sequencing artifact. For each public chain, a later analysis derived a clonal expansion index from normalized ranks of inferred template counts within each repertoire. A later analysis computed generation probabilities with a VDJ recombination model fitted to out-of-frame rearrangements, and checked the results against IGoR. In a later analysis, hypergeometric tests were used to score TCR-TCR, TCR-HLA and TCR-CMV co-occurrence, with a repertoire-size bias correction applied to TCR pairs. To estimate false discovery rates, a later analysis permuted the HLA or CMV assignments 20 times. In a later analysis, co-occurring TCRs were grouped using DBSCAN, and TCRdist sequence similarity was added for clustering within HLA-allele-positive subsets. For co-occurrence clustering, repertoires with fewer than 30,000 or more than 120,000 public chains were excluded, along with a handful of repertoires with anomalous nucleotide sharing. TCRdb's version of the immuneACCESS table is confined to in-frame rearrangements and falls short of the full clone set. An unresolved V gene accounts for under half of the shortfall where checked; the remainder is of unknown origin. V, J and clone size are taken as reported in that table, and D and trimming were inferred from the DNA itself. The sample contains fewer than 150,000 clones, roughly 70% of them found a single time. Over 2.5% of the sample is in the top ten clones.

The cohort comprised some 730 healthy bone marrow donors. Cohort members were all nominally healthy when sampled, although unrecorded immune exposures were likely present. The donor was CMV seronegative and was included in the group of a few hundred seronegative cohort members. A peripheral blood sample was provided by each donor, and peripheral blood mononuclear cells were used for TCR beta sequencing. Genomic DNA extraction from the blood cell samples was performed with the Qiagen DNeasy Blood Extraction Kit. Sequences were obtained from PBMCs. The sequence was collected from a man aged 35-49 years in good health and CMV-seronegative.

The DNA sequence is as follows: TGTGCCAGCAGTGCACAGGGGGCGAGCTACGAGCAGTACTTC. Its translation reads: CASSAQGASYEQYF. The chain is assembled from TRBV6-1 and TRBJ2-7; 9 of the junction bases match TRBD1. Reading from cysteine to phenylalanine, the CDR3 counts 14 amino acids. Of the read, only the CDR3 DNA is kept; its 42 bases are in frame from base 1. Germline trimming amounts to 4 bases on V and 3 bases on J, with 4 as the count of junction bases outside the gene matches. CDR1 MNHNS and CDR2 SASEGT were looked up in the germline V gene.